This T cell receptor (beta chain) came from a study of lymphopenia after photon versus proton radiotherapy. Findings and limits, study-wide: Proton therapy kept repertoires fairly stable, unlike photons, which gained effector/memory cells. Post-nadir diversity loss with photons came from oligoclonal expansion, particularly CD8+ Temra cells. Better survival with proton therapy was suggested as possible, not demonstrated.

Note on this clone: Its antigen is currently unknown.

Generated by immunoSEQ multiplex PCR, the TCRdb table keeps only in-frame clones and is missing some. The table records around 64,000 clones, roughly nine tenths of them present only once. V was pared by 8 bases and J by 4 bases, with 11 bases of the junction left unmatched. CDR3 length: 14 residues. This clonotype was sampled from a man older than 75 with esophageal cancer. The sequencing used peripheral blood, collected from a patient treated with proton-based radiotherapy. The V call is TRBV5-3, the J call TRBJ2-5; 7 bases are a match to TRBD1. TRBV5-3 is given ORF status, its function remaining uncertain. The CDR3 here is CASSPGGVRETQYF. As DNA, the CDR3 is TGTGCCAGCAGCCCAGGGGGAGTGAGAGAGACCCAGTACTTC.